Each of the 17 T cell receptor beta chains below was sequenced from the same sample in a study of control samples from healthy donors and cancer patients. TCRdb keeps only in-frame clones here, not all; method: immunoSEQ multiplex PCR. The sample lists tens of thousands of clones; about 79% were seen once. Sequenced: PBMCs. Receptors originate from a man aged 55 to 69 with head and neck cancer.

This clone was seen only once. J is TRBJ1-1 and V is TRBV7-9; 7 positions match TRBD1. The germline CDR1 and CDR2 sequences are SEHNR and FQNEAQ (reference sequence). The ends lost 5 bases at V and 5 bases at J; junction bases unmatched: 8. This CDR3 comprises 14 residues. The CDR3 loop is CASSPLYRGTEAFF. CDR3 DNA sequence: TGTGCCAGCAGCCCTCTCTACAGGGGAACTGAAGCTTTCTTT.

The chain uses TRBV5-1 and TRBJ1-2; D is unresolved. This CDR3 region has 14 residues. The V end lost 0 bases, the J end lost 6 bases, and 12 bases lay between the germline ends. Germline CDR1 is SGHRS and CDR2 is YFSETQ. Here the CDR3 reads CASSLVLDRDGYTF. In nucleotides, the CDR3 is TGCGCCAGCAGCTTGGTGTTAGACCGAGATGGCTACACCTTC. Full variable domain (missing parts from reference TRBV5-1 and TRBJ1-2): KAGVTQTPRYLIKTRGQQVTLSCSPISGHRSVSWYQQTPGQGLQFLFEYFSETQRNKGNFPGRFSGRQFSNSRSEMNVSTLELGDSALYLCASSLVLDRDGYTFGSGTRLTVV.

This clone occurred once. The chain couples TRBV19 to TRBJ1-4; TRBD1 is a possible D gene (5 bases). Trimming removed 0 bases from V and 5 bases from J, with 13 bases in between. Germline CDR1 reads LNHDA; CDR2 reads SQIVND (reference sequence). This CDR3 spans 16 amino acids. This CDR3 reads CASSIEERGFNEKLFF. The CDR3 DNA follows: TGTGCCAGTAGTATAGAGGAGAGGGGCTTCAATGAAAAACTGTTTTTT.

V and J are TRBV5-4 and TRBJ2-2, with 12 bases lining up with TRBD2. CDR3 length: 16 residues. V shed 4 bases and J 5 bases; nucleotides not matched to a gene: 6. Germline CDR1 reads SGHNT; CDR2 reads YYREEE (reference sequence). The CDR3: CASSPEGLAGTGELFF. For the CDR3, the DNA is TGTGCCAGCAGCCCAGAAGGACTAGCGGGAACCGGGGAGCTGTTTTTT.

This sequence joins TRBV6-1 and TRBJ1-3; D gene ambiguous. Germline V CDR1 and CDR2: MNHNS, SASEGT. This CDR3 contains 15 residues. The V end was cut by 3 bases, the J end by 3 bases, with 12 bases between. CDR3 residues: CASSEGGILGNTIYF. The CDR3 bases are TGTGCCAGCAGTGAGGGAGGGATTCTTGGAAACACCATATATTTT.

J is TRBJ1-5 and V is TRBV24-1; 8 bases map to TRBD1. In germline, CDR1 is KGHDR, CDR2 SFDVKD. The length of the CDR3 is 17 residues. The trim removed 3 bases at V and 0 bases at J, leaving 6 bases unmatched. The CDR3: CATSDPGTGDSNQPQHF. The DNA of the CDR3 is TGTGCCACCAGTGATCCCGGGACAGGTGATAGCAATCAGCCCCAGCATTTT.

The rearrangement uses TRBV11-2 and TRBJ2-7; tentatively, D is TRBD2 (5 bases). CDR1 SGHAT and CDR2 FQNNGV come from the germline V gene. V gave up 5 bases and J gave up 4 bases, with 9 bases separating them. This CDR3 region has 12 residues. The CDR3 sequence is CASSREGYEQYF. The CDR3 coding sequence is TGTGCCAGCAGCAGAGAGGGATACGAGCAGTACTTC.

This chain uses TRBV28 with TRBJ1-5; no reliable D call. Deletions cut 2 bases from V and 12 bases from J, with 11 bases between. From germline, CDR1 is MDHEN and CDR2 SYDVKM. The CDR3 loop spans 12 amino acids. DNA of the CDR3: TGTGCCAGCAGTTTAGGTAACCCCCACCAGCATTTT. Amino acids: CASSLGNPHQHF.

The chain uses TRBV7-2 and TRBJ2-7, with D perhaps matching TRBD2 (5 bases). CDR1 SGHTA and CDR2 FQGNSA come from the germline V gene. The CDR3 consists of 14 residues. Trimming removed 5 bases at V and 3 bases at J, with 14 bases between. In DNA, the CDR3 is TGTGCCAGCAGCCCCCGGACTGCGGGCTACGAGCAGTACTTC. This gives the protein CASSPRTAGYEQYF.

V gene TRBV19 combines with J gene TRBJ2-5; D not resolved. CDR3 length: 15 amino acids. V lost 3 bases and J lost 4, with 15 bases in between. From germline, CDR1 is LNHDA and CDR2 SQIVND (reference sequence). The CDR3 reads CASSITTTGLETQYF. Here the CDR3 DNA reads TGTGCCAGTAGTATCACTACGACGGGCTTAGAGACCCAGTACTTC.

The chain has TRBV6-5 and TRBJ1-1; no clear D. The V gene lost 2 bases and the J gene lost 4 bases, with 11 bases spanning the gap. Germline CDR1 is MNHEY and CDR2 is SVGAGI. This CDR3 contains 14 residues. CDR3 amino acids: CASSYEPVGTEAFF. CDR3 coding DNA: TGTGCCAGCAGTTACGAGCCAGTTGGCACTGAAGCTTTCTTT.

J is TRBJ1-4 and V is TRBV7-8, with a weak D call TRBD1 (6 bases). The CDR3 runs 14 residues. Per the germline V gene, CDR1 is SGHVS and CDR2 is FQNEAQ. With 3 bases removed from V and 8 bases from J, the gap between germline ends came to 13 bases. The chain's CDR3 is CASSLSRDTEKLFF. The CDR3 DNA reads TGTGCCAGCAGCTTGAGCCGGGACACCGAAAAACTGTTTTTT.

CDR3 residues: CASTPQETQYF. CDR3 nucleotides: TGTGCCAGCACCCCTCAAGAGACCCAGTACTTC. The V and J genes are TRBV7-9 and TRBJ2-5; D is unclear. V was shortened by 7 bases and J by 2 bases, with 5 bases between the two germline ends. CDR3 length: 11 amino acids. CDR1 SEHNR and CDR2 FQNEAQ come from the germline V gene (reference sequence).

The CDR3 DNA reads as TGTGCCAGCAGCCTCGAGGCCGGGGGGACCTACGAGCAGTACTTC. Translation: CASSLEAGGTYEQYF. The chain combines TRBV6-5 with TRBJ2-7; TRBD2 matches at 7 bases. The CDR3 runs to 15 residues. The germline V gene encodes CDR1 MNHEY and CDR2 SVGAGI. The V gene end was trimmed by 6 bases and the J gene end by 2 bases; junction bases not matched to a gene: 10.

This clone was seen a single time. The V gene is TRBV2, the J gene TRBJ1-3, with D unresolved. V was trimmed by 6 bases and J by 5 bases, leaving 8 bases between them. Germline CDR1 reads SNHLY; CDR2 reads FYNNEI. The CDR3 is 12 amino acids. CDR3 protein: CASRASRNTIYF. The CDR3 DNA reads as TGTGCCAGCAGGGCATCCAGAAACACCATATATTTT. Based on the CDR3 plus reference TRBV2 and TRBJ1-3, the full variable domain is EPEVTQTPSHQVTQMGQEVILRCVPISNHLYFYWYRQILGQKVEFLVSFYNNEISEKSEIFDDQFSVERPDGSNFTLKIRSTKLEDSAMYFCASRASRNTIYFGEGSWLTVV.

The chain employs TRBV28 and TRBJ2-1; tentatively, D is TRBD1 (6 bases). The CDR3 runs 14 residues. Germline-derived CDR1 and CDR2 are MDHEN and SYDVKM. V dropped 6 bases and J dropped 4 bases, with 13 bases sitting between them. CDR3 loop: CASSLEQGYNEQFF. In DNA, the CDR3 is TGTGCCAGCAGCCTTGAACAGGGTTACAATGAGCAGTTCTTC.

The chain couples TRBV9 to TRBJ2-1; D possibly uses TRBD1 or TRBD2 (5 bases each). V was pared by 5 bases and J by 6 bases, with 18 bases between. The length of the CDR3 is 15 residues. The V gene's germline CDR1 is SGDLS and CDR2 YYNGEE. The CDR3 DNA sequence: TGTGCCAGCAGAGCATCAGGGCTTGAGGGCAATGAGCAGTTCTTC. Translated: CASRASGLEGNEQFF. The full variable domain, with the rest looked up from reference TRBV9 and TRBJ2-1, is DSGVTQTPKHLITATGQRVTLRCSPRSGDLSVYWYQQSLDQGLQFLIQYYNGEERAKGNILERFSAQQFPDLHSELNLSSLELGDSALYFCASRASGLEGNEQFFGPGTRLTVL.